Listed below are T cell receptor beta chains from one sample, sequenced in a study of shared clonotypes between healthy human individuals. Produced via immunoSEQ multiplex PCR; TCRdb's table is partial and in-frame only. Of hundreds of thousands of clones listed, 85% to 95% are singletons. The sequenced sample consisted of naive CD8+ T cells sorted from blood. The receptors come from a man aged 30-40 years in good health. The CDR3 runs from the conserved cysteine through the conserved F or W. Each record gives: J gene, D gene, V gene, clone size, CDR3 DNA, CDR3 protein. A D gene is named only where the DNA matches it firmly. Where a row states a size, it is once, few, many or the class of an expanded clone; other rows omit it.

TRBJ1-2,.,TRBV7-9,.,TGTGCCAGCAGCCCACGGGGTTTCGGCTACACCTTC,CASSPRGFGYTF
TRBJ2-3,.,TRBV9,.,TGTGCCAGCAGCGTAGACGGCAGGGACGCAGATACGCAGTATTTT,CASSVDGRDADTQYF
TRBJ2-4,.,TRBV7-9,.,TGTGCCAGCAGCTTAGACATGACTGTAGCCAAAAACATTCAGTACTTC,CASSLDMTVAKNIQYF
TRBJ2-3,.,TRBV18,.,TGTGCCAGCTCACCAAACAGGGGAGGTACAGATACGCAGTATTTT,CASSPNRGGTDTQYF
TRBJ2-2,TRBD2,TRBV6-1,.,TGTGCCAGCAGGGGACTAGTAGCGAACACCGGGGAGCTGTTTTTT,CASRGLVANTGELFF
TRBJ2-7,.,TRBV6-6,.,TGTGCCAGCAGTGCCCAGACAGCAACCTACGAGCAGTACTTC,CASSAQTATYEQYF
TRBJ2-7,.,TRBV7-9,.,TGTGCCAGCAGCTTTACTTTGGGAGTCTCCTACGAGCAGTACTTC,CASSFTLGVSYEQYF
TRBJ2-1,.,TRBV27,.,TGTGCCAGCAGTCCTGGCCTAGCTCCCGTCGGTGAGCAGTTCTTC,CASSPGLAPVGEQFF
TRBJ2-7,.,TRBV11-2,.,TGTGCCAGCAGCCAGGAGGGGGCTCAATCCTACGAGCAGTACTTC,CASSQEGAQSYEQYF
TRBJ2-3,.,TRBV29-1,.,TGCAGCGGCACCCCCGGGGACCATACGCAGTATTTT,CSGTPGDHTQYF
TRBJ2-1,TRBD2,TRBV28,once,TGTGCCAGCACTTCGGGACTAGCGGGAGTCTTAGGCTACAATGAGCAGTTCTTC,CASTSGLAGVLGYNEQFF
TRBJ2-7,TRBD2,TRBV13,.,TGTGCCAGCAGCCATAGCGGGAGTTACTCCTCCTACGAGCAGTACTTC,CASSHSGSYSSYEQYF
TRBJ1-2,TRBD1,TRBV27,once,TGTGCCAGCAGTTTTTTCGGGACAGGGGGCTATGGCTACACCTTC,CASSFFGTGGYGYTF
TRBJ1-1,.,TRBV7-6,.,TGTGCCAGCAGCTTAAGTCAGGGGAACACTGAAGCTTTCTTT,CASSLSQGNTEAFF
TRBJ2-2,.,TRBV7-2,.,TGTGCCAGCAGCCTACCCGGGGGGACAGGAGATACCGGGGAGCTGTTTTTT,CASSLPGGTGDTGELFF
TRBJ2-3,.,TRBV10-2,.,TGCGCCAGCACCGACAGAAACACAGATACGCAGTATTTT,CASTDRNTDTQYF
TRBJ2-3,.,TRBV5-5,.,TGTGCCAGCAGCCCCGGACTAATCACAGATACGCAGTATTTT,CASSPGLITDTQYF
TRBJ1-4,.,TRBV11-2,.,TGTGCCAGCAGCCGGCAGCCGGGTAATAATGAAAAACTGTTTTTT,CASSRQPGNNEKLFF
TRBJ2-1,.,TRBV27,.,TGTGCCAGCAGGATTTTCTGGATGGGGGGCAATGAGCAGTTCTTC,CASRIFWMGGNEQFF
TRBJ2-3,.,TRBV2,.,TGTGCCAGCAGTACTAGCGGGACAGGGGCAGATACGCAGTATTTT,CASSTSGTGADTQYF
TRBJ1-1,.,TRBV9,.,TGTGCCAGCAGCGTAGAGGGAGACACTGAAGCTTTCTTT,CASSVEGDTEAFF
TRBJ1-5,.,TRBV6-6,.,TGTGCCAGCAGTTACGTGACAGTCTATAGCAATCAGCCCCAGCATTTT,CASSYVTVYSNQPQHF
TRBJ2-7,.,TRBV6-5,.,TGTGCCAGCAGTTACCTATCTTCCGGGCCCGACTACGAGCAGTACTTC,CASSYLSSGPDYEQYF
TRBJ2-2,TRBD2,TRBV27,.,TGTGCCAGCACTATCCTAGGACTAGCGGGTTTGACGAACACCGGGGAGCTGTTTTTT,CASTILGLAGLTNTGELFF
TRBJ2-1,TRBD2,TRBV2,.,TGTGCCAGCAGTGAAAGTGCGGGAGGGCGAGGTTGGCAGTTCTTC,CASSESAGGRGWQFF
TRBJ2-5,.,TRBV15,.,TGTGCCACCAGCAGAGATGGGGGCCAAAACGGAGAGACCCAGTACTTC,CATSRDGGQNGETQYF
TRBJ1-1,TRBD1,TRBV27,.,TGTGCCAGCGCCGGGACAGGGAACACTGAAGCTTTCTTT,CASAGTGNTEAFF
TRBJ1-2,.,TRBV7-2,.,TGTGCCAGCAGCTTAGGATCCCCGGGAGCAATAGAAGACTATGGCTACACCTTC,CASSLGSPGAIEDYGYTF
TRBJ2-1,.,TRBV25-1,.,TGTGCCAGCAGTAGCGTGAGCTCCTACAATGAGCAGTTCTTC,CASSSVSSYNEQFF
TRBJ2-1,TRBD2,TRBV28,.,TGTGCCAGCAGTTTGGGGGGAGGGCTAAATGAGCAGTTCTTC,CASSLGGGLNEQFF
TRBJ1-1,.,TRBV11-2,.,TGTGCCAGCAGAAGGATGAACACTGAAGCTTTCTTT,CASRRMNTEAFF
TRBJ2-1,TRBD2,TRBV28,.,TGTGCCAGCAGTTCATTGGATCTTAGCGGGAGGGCCTCTTATGAGCAGTTCTTC,CASSSLDLSGRASYEQFF
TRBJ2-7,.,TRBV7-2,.,TGTGCCAGCAGCCCCATCCTAGGGGCTTACGAGCAGTACTTC,CASSPILGAYEQYF
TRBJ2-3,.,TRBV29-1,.,TGCAGCGTTGAAGGGCTAGCCGATTCCTCTTACACAGATACGCAGTATTTT,CSVEGLADSSYTDTQYF
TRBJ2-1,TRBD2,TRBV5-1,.,TGCGCCAGCAGCCCCGGTGGGCGGGAGGGCCACCAGGGCAATGAGCAGTTCTTC,CASSPGGREGHQGNEQFF
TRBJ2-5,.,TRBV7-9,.,TGTGCCAGCAGCGCCAGGGACTCAGAGACCCAGTACTTC,CASSARDSETQYF
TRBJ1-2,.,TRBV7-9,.,TGTGCCAGCAGCTTAACTCGACAGCCGAAGAACTATGGCTACACCTTC,CASSLTRQPKNYGYTF
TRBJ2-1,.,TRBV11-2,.,TGTGCCAGCAGCTGGGGGTCGAATGAGCAGTTCTTC,CASSWGSNEQFF
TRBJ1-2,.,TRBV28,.,TGTGCCAGCAGTACCGGGCTTGGGGTCTGGGGCTACACCTTC,CASSTGLGVWGYTF
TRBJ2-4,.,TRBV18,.,TGTGCCAGCTCACCACGGAAAAGGGCGATAGCCAAAAACATTCAGTACTTC,CASSPRKRAIAKNIQYF